The 8 T cell receptor beta chains presented below share a single source sample, sequenced in a study of CD8 T cells in Susac syndrome. A quantity of about 0.45 to 1 ug RNA underwent reverse transcription using random hexamers. TCRdb re-derived calls from the immunoSEQ multiplex PCR reads in MiXCR, one entry per CDR3 protein. Of a few hundred thousand distinct CDR3 sequences in the sample, 95% were seen once. Sequencing was performed on CD4+ T cells from PBMCs. The receptors stem from a human donor with multiple sclerosis.

The chain is built from TRBV7-9 and TRBJ2-1; the match to TRBD2 covers 8 bases. Germline V lookup: CDR1 SEHNR, CDR2 FQNEAQ (reference sequence). CDR3 length: 17 residues. V was pared by 5 bases and J by 0 bases, with 9 bases of the junction left unmatched. The CDR3 here is CASSDRLARSSYNEQFF. CDR3 bases: TGTGCCAGCAGCGATCGACTAGCGCGAAGCTCCTACAATGAGCAGTTCTTC.

The V call is TRBV20-1, the J call TRBJ2-7; D is ambiguous. The germline CDR1 and CDR2 sequences are DFQATT and SNEGSKA (reference sequence). The CDR3 spans 12 residues. Trimming removed 3 bases from V and 0 bases from J, with 6 bases in between. The DNA for the CDR3 is TGCAGTGCTAGTAGGATCTCCTACGAGCAGTACTTC. Protein sequence: CSASRISYEQYF.

Written as DNA, the CDR3 is TGTGCCAGCAGCGTAGACGGGAGGCCCCCCAGCGAGCAGTACTTC. Amino acids: CASSVDGRPPSEQYF. This sequence joins TRBV9 and TRBJ2-7; 7 nucleotides align to TRBD2. With 0 bases clipped from V and 6 bases from J, the junction kept 9 bases outside the gene matches. Germline CDR1 SGDLS, CDR2 YYNGEE. This CDR3 region has 15 residues.

The CDR3 sequence is CASSLEDRALQYF. The CDR3 nucleotides are TGTGCCAGCAGCTTAGAGGACAGAGCCTTGCAGTACTTC. This chain uses TRBV7-2 with TRBJ2-7; D perhaps matches TRBD1 (6 bases). CDR3 length: 13 residues. V was shortened by 1 base and J by 9 bases, with 13 bases between the two germline ends. Germline-derived CDR1 and CDR2 are SGHTA and FQGNSA.

The J gene is TRBJ1-4, the V gene TRBV30; TRBD1 agrees at 8 bases. The CDR3 has 16 residues. V trimming: 1 base; J trimming: 1 base; junction bases outside the gene matches: 5. Looked up from germline, CDR1 is GTSNPN and CDR2 is SVGIG (reference sequence). The CDR3 spells CAWSAGQGGTNEKLFF. The DNA for the CDR3 is TGTGCCTGGAGTGCCGGACAGGGCGGAACTAATGAAAAACTGTTTTTT.

CDR3 sequence: CASNLAGVSTDTQYF. CDR3 coding DNA: TGTGCCAGCAATCTAGCGGGGGTGAGCACAGATACGCAGTATTTT. The chain combines TRBV3-1 with TRBJ2-3; 10 bases are shared with TRBD2. Trimming took 7 bases from V and 0 from J; bases not matched to a gene: 4. Germline V gene sequence: CDR1 LGHDT, CDR2 YNNKEL (reference sequence). The CDR3 spans 15 residues.

The chain has TRBV28 and TRBJ2-3, with 7 bases lining up with TRBD1. Trimming at V came to 6 bases and at J to 2 bases, leaving 8 bases not matched to a gene. The CDR3 is made up of 15 amino acids. Germline V gene lookup returns CDR1 MDHEN and CDR2 SYDVKM. CDR3 sequence: CASSRDSPYTDTQYF. As DNA, the CDR3 is TGTGCCAGCAGCCGGGACAGTCCCTACACAGATACGCAGTATTTT.

The J gene is TRBJ2-1, the V gene TRBV20-1; a possible D gene is TRBD2 (5 bases). CDR1 is DFQATT, CDR2 SNEGSKA, per germline (reference sequence). This CDR3 comprises 16 residues. V was trimmed by 3 bases and J by 4 bases, leaving 19 bases between them. Here the CDR3 reads CSARSPSAGNYNEQFF. The CDR3 coding sequence is TGCAGTGCTAGGTCTCCGTCTGCGGGTAATTACAATGAGCAGTTCTTC.